A selection of T cell receptor beta chains follows, all from one sample in a study of blood T cell repertoires in COVID-19. Assay: immunoSEQ multiplex PCR; the TCRdb copy retains only in-frame clones and omits some. The sample lists 450,000 to 500,000 clones, approximately 85% seen once, with 3% to 4% in the top ten. Material for sequencing was peripheral blood. These receptors all come from a human donor in a cohort sampled during active COVID-19. The CDR3 runs from the conserved cysteine through the conserved F or W. A D gene is named only where the DNA matches it firmly. A row's size may be missing; if present it is once, few, many or a size class.

CDR3 length: 12; J gene: TRBJ1-5; V gene: TRBV19; clone size: -; D gene: -; CDR3 DNA: TGTGCGGCGAGCGGACTCAATCAGCCCCAGCATTTT; CDR3 protein: CAASGLNQPQHF
CDR3 length: 18; J gene: TRBJ2-7; V gene: TRBV5-4; clone size: -; D gene: -; CDR3 DNA: TGTGCCAGCAGCGTCAGGGGGCTGGCTCTAGCGGCCTCCTACGAGCAGTACTTC; CDR3 protein: CASSVRGLALAASYEQYF
CDR3 length: 13; J gene: TRBJ1-1; V gene: TRBV6-5; clone size: -; D gene: -; CDR3 DNA: TGTGCCAGCATCGGGACACCCAACACTGAAGCTTTCTTT; CDR3 protein: CASIGTPNTEAFF
CDR3 length: 13; J gene: TRBJ2-7; V gene: TRBV6-5; clone size: once; D gene: -; CDR3 DNA: TGTGCCAGCAGTTATGCTCCCCTCTTAGTGCAGTACTTC; CDR3 protein: CASSYAPLLVQYF
CDR3 length: 13; J gene: TRBJ2-7; V gene: TRBV27; clone size: -; D gene: -; CDR3 DNA: TGTGCCAGCAGCTCCAGGGGGGTCCACGAGCAGTACTTC; CDR3 protein: CASSSRGVHEQYF
CDR3 length: 14; J gene: TRBJ1-2; V gene: TRBV6-5; clone size: -; D gene: -; CDR3 DNA: TGTGCCAGCACTATGCTGGCGGCAGACTATGGCTACACCTTC; CDR3 protein: CASTMLAADYGYTF
CDR3 length: 13; J gene: TRBJ1-1; V gene: TRBV6-4; clone size: -; D gene: -; CDR3 DNA: TGTGCCAGCAGTGTGCAGTTTAACACTGAAGCTTTCTTT; CDR3 protein: CASSVQFNTEAFF
CDR3 length: 17; J gene: TRBJ1-2; V gene: TRBV28; clone size: -; D gene: -; CDR3 DNA: TGTGCCAGCAGTTTAGGGGCGGGAATGGGCAGGAACTATGGCTACACCTTC; CDR3 protein: CASSLGAGMGRNYGYTF
CDR3 length: 17; J gene: TRBJ2-1; V gene: TRBV9; clone size: -; D gene: TRBD2; CDR3 DNA: TGTGCCAGCAGCGTAGGGATTAGCGGGAGGGCCAGTAATGAGCAGTTCTTC; CDR3 protein: CASSVGISGRASNEQFF
CDR3 length: 14; J gene: TRBJ1-1; V gene: TRBV2; clone size: -; D gene: -; CDR3 DNA: TGTGCCAGCATTCTAATGGAGGGTAACACTGAAGCTTTCTTT; CDR3 protein: CASILMEGNTEAFF
CDR3 length: 12; J gene: TRBJ2-7; V gene: TRBV3-1/TRBV3-2; clone size: few; D gene: -; CDR3 DNA: TGTGCCAGCAGCCGGGGCAGTGCCCGTCAGTACTTC; CDR3 protein: CASSRGSARQYF
CDR3 length: 15; J gene: TRBJ2-1; V gene: TRBV19; clone size: -; D gene: TRBD2; CDR3 DNA: TGTGCCAGTATAGGCGGGAGGAATGATGTCTATGAGCAGTTCTTC; CDR3 protein: CASIGGRNDVYEQFF
CDR3 length: 11; J gene: TRBJ1-1; V gene: TRBV19; clone size: -; D gene: -; CDR3 DNA: TGTGCCAGTAGTATCGACAGGGAAGCTTTCTTT; CDR3 protein: CASSIDREAFF
CDR3 length: 14; J gene: TRBJ2-7; V gene: TRBV15; clone size: -; D gene: -; CDR3 DNA: TGTGCCACCAGCAGAGTTACCCCTAACTACGAGCAGTACTTC; CDR3 protein: CATSRVTPNYEQYF
CDR3 length: 17; J gene: TRBJ2-3; V gene: TRBV5-6; clone size: -; D gene: TRBD1; CDR3 DNA: TGTGCCAGCAGCTTGGAGGAAAACAGGGGGACCACAGATACGCAGTATTTT; CDR3 protein: CASSLEENRGTTDTQYF
CDR3 length: 13; J gene: TRBJ1-2; V gene: TRBV7-9; clone size: -; D gene: -; CDR3 DNA: TGTGCCAGCAGCTTACTAGAAACTTATGGCTACACCTTC; CDR3 protein: CASSLLETYGYTF
CDR3 length: 14; J gene: TRBJ1-2; V gene: TRBV27; clone size: once; D gene: TRBD1; CDR3 DNA: TGTGCCAGCAGTTTAAGGACAGGGCGAGGTGGCTACACCTTC; CDR3 protein: CASSLRTGRGGYTF
CDR3 length: 16; J gene: TRBJ1-5; V gene: TRBV6-5; clone size: -; D gene: TRBD1; CDR3 DNA: TGTGCCAGCAGTTACTCGACGGCAGGGGGTTATCAGCCCCAGCATTTT; CDR3 protein: CASSYSTAGGYQPQHF
CDR3 length: 13; J gene: TRBJ2-7; V gene: TRBV7-9; clone size: -; D gene: TRBD2; CDR3 DNA: TGTGCCAGCAGCTTACCGGGACTAGCAAAGCAGTACTTC; CDR3 protein: CASSLPGLAKQYF
CDR3 length: 15; J gene: TRBJ1-5; V gene: TRBV6-1; clone size: -; D gene: -; CDR3 DNA: TGTGCCAGCAGTGACATCCCAGGGGGCAATCAGCCCCAGCATTTT; CDR3 protein: CASSDIPGGNQPQHF
CDR3 length: 13; J gene: TRBJ2-1; V gene: TRBV6-2/TRBV6-3; clone size: once; D gene: -; CDR3 DNA: TGTGCCAGCAGTCCCACTAGGTTCAATGAGCAGTTCTTC; CDR3 protein: CASSPTRFNEQFF
CDR3 length: 17; J gene: TRBJ2-3; V gene: TRBV3-1/TRBV3-2; clone size: -; D gene: -; CDR3 DNA: TGTGCCAGCAGCCAAGATTGGGCCAGCGGGAGCACAGATACGCAGTATTTT; CDR3 protein: CASSQDWASGSTDTQYF
CDR3 length: 18; J gene: TRBJ1-4; V gene: TRBV4-1; clone size: few; D gene: -; CDR3 DNA: TGCGCCAGCAGCCAAGAATCTTGGGCCCGGGGGTTTAATGAAAAACTGTTTTTT; CDR3 protein: CASSQESWARGFNEKLFF
CDR3 length: 14; J gene: TRBJ2-1; V gene: TRBV7-3; clone size: -; D gene: TRBD1; CDR3 DNA: TGTGCCAGCAGCTTGGGACAGGGATGGGATGAGCAGTTCTTC; CDR3 protein: CASSLGQGWDEQFF
CDR3 length: 14; J gene: TRBJ2-1; V gene: TRBV5-1; clone size: -; D gene: TRBD1; CDR3 DNA: TGCGCCAGCAGCTTTCGGACAGGCTACAATGAGCAGTTCTTC; CDR3 protein: CASSFRTGYNEQFF
CDR3 length: 13; J gene: TRBJ1-2; V gene: TRBV25-1; clone size: -; D gene: -; CDR3 DNA: TGTGCCAGCCTCTCGGAACAGGGTAACGGCTACACCTTC; CDR3 protein: CASLSEQGNGYTF
CDR3 length: 19; J gene: TRBJ2-1; V gene: TRBV23-1; clone size: -; D gene: -; CDR3 DNA: TGCGCCAGCAGTCACTCGGACCGTTGCGGGGCTTCAGAAGACAATGAGCAGTTCTTC; CDR3 protein: CASSHSDRCGASEDNEQFF
CDR3 length: 15; J gene: TRBJ2-1; V gene: TRBV5-1; clone size: -; D gene: TRBD2; CDR3 DNA: TGCGCCAGCAGCTTGAGGCTAGCGGGAGAGGATGAGCAGTTCTTC; CDR3 protein: CASSLRLAGEDEQFF
CDR3 length: 18; J gene: TRBJ2-5; V gene: TRBV7-2; clone size: -; D gene: TRBD1; CDR3 DNA: TGTGCCAGCAGCCGTATGGCACAGGGGTATACTGACCAAGAGACCCAGTACTTC; CDR3 protein: CASSRMAQGYTDQETQYF
CDR3 length: 16; J gene: TRBJ1-2; V gene: TRBV7-8; clone size: -; D gene: TRBD1; CDR3 DNA: TGTGCCAGCAGCTTAGTGGACAGGGGCGGTGACTATGGCTACACCTTC; CDR3 protein: CASSLVDRGGDYGYTF
CDR3 length: 11; J gene: TRBJ2-5; V gene: TRBV28; clone size: -; D gene: -; CDR3 DNA: TGTGCCAGCAGTTCTCTGGAGACCCAGTACTTC; CDR3 protein: CASSSLETQYF
CDR3 length: 14; J gene: TRBJ1-2; V gene: TRBV5-4; clone size: once; D gene: TRBD1; CDR3 DNA: TGTGCCAGCAGCTTCGGACAGGGGATATATGGCTACACCTTC; CDR3 protein: CASSFGQGIYGYTF
CDR3 length: 13; J gene: TRBJ2-2; V gene: TRBV27; clone size: few; D gene: -; CDR3 DNA: TGTGCCAGCAGTATACAGTTCACCGGGGAGCTGTTTTTT; CDR3 protein: CASSIQFTGELFF
CDR3 length: 13; J gene: TRBJ1-2; V gene: TRBV30; clone size: -; D gene: -; CDR3 DNA: TGTGCCTGGAGTGTAGAGCCTAACTATGGCTACACCTTC; CDR3 protein: CAWSVEPNYGYTF
CDR3 length: 13; J gene: TRBJ1-5; V gene: TRBV6-2/TRBV6-3; clone size: -; D gene: -; CDR3 DNA: TGTGCCAGCAGTTTGGACAGTGGACAGCCCCAGCATTTT; CDR3 protein: CASSLDSGQPQHF
CDR3 length: 17; J gene: TRBJ1-1; V gene: TRBV18; clone size: -; D gene: -; CDR3 DNA: TGTGCCAGCTCACCGCTTCCGGGGGACGGGATGAACACTGAAGCTTTCTTT; CDR3 protein: CASSPLPGDGMNTEAFF
CDR3 length: 17; J gene: TRBJ2-5; V gene: TRBV14; clone size: -; D gene: -; CDR3 DNA: TGTGCCAGCAGCCACAAGACTCCCGGGACATTGAAAGAGACCCAGTACTTC; CDR3 protein: CASSHKTPGTLKETQYF
CDR3 length: 13; J gene: TRBJ2-7; V gene: TRBV20-1; clone size: -; D gene: -; CDR3 DNA: TGCAGTGCTAGTCCCGGGAACGCCTACGAGCAGTACTTC; CDR3 protein: CSASPGNAYEQYF
CDR3 length: 15; J gene: TRBJ2-7; V gene: TRBV5-4; clone size: -; D gene: -; CDR3 DNA: TGTGCCAGCAGCTGGGGACAAGTGAGCTCCTACGAGCAGTACTTC; CDR3 protein: CASSWGQVSSYEQYF